A single sample gave rise to the 27 T cell receptor beta chains below, sequenced in a study of T-cell memory formation after mild COVID-19. TCRdb re-derived calls from the 5' RACE reads in MiXCR, one entry per CDR3 protein. The table includes 190,000 or so distinct CDR3 sequences, 20% to 25% detected once. The sequenced sample consisted of PBMCs or a T cell subset sorted from them (not recorded which). The receptors originated from an adult woman who had mild COVID-19 (a few samples of this study predate the infection). Cell type and time point are not known.

This clonotype was seen a handful of times. The chain carries TRBV7-9 and TRBJ2-5; D is possibly TRBD2 (7 bases). The CDR3 is 17 amino acids. The germline V gene encodes CDR1 SEHNR and CDR2 FQNEAQ (reference sequence). The germline V and J ends were trimmed by 4 bases and 1 base, with 19 bases remaining between them. The CDR3 loop reads CASSSALGGALQETQYF. The CDR3 region has the DNA TGTGCCAGCAGCTCCGCCCTGGGGGGGGCCCTCCAAGAGACCCAGTACTTC.

In its sample, this clonotype was seen many times. The V call is TRBV6-5, the J call TRBJ1-1; D call uncertain. Trimming pared 0 bases from V and 7 bases from J, leaving 12 bases between. Germline lookup yields CDR1 MNHEY and CDR2 SVGAGI. The CDR3 consists of 14 residues. The DNA of the CDR3 is TGTGCCAGCAGTTACTCGAACGGAGGCTATGAAGCTTTCTTT. Translated: CASSYSNGGYEAFF.

This clonotype was seen only a few times. The CDR3: CASSWRTSTDTQYF. CDR3 in DNA: TGTGCCAGCAGCTGGCGGACTAGCACAGATACGCAGTATTTT. The chain carries TRBV5-4 and TRBJ2-3, with D possibly matching TRBD2 (5 bases). Per germline, CDR1 SGHNT and CDR2 YYREEE (reference sequence). V gave up 3 bases and J gave up 0 bases, with 8 bases separating them. This CDR3 spans 14 amino acids.

The rearrangement joins TRBV7-9 to TRBJ2-7; 7 positions match TRBD2. This CDR3 comprises 13 residues. V gave up 5 bases and J gave up 4 bases; unmatched junction bases: 5. The germline CDR1 and CDR2 sequences are SEHNR and FQNEAQ (reference sequence). CDR3 nucleotides: TGTGCCAGCAGCGCGGGAGCTAGGTACGAGCAGTACTTC. Amino acid sequence: CASSAGARYEQYF.

V and J are TRBV5-4 and TRBJ1-2, with 7 bases identical to TRBD1. The germline V gene encodes CDR1 SGHNT and CDR2 YYREEE (reference sequence). There are 14 residues in the CDR3. V was clipped by 4 bases and J by 8 bases; unmatched bases: 11. The CDR3 nucleotides are TGTGCCAGCAGCGACAGGGAAAAACCGCGGGGCTACACCTTC. This codes for CASSDREKPRGYTF.

This clonotype was recorded a few times. V usage is TRBV20-1 and J usage is TRBJ2-7, with D perhaps TRBD1 (5 bases). The CDR3 runs to 15 residues. Germline V lookup: CDR1 DFQATT, CDR2 SNEGSKA (reference sequence). V was clipped by 1 base and J by 1 base, with 14 bases between them. The CDR3 coding sequence is TGCAGTGCTAGAGTCCTCCCAGGGATGTCCTACGAGCAGTACTTC. Its protein is CSARVLPGMSYEQYF.

This clonotype was detected only a few times. V usage is TRBV7-9 and J usage is TRBJ2-7, with D unresolved. The germline V gene encodes CDR1 SEHNR and CDR2 FQNEAQ (reference sequence). V lost 5 bases to trimming and J lost 6 bases, with 14 bases between them. This CDR3 has 13 residues. CDR3 nucleotide sequence: TGTGCCAGCAGCCTCCCATCGGGCGTCGAGCAGTACTTC. Encoded protein: CASSLPSGVEQYF.

This chain uses TRBV5-1 with TRBJ2-1, with TRBD2 as a possible D gene (6 bases). Germline V gene data show CDR1 as SGHRS and CDR2 as YFSETQ. With 0 bases removed from V and 3 bases from J, the gap between germline ends came to 16 bases. The CDR3 runs to 17 residues. This chain's CDR3 is CASSLAPAGPRYNEQFF. The DNA of the CDR3 is TGCGCCAGCAGCTTGGCCCCAGCGGGCCCTCGCTACAATGAGCAGTTCTTC.

The chain has TRBV6-2 or TRBV6-3 and TRBJ2-2, with D maybe TRBD2 (6 bases). The CDR3 has 14 residues. Trimming left V 4 bases short and J 4 bases short, with 10 bases between. Per germline, CDR1 MNHEY and CDR2 SVGEGT. This CDR3 is CASSSGGSTGELFF. DNA for the CDR3: TGTGCCAGCAGTTCTGGGGGGAGCACCGGGGAGCTGTTTTTT.

This clonotype was recorded at least ten times. This sequence joins TRBV7-2 and TRBJ1-1; 7 nucleotides agree with TRBD1. Germline V gene sequence: CDR1 SGHTA, CDR2 FQGNSA. This CDR3 is built from 14 residues. Trimming took 1 base from V and 4 from J; bases not matched to a gene: 3. The chain's CDR3 is CASSLGSGGTEAFF. The CDR3 region has the DNA TGTGCCAGCAGCTTAGGGTCAGGGGGCACTGAAGCTTTCTTT.

The V call is TRBV24-1, the J call TRBJ2-1; either TRBD1 or TRBD2 may supply D (6 bases each). CDR3 length: 17 residues. Trimming removed 5 bases at V and 6 bases at J, with 22 bases between. Germline-derived CDR1 and CDR2 are KGHDR and SFDVKD. DNA of the CDR3: TGTGCCACCAGTGCTTCGACGAGGAGGGGGACGGGCAATGAGCAGTTCTTC. This gives the protein CATSASTRRGTGNEQFF.

This clonotype was seen only a few times. The chain combines TRBV5-1 with TRBJ2-7; the match to TRBD1 covers 8 bases. Germline-derived CDR1 and CDR2 are SGHRS and YFSETQ. Trimming at V came to 0 bases and at J to 6 bases, leaving 8 bases not matched to a gene. The length of the CDR3 is 15 residues. CDR3 DNA: TGCGCCAGCAGCTTGGACGGCAGGGGGCTTCTCGAGCAGTACTTC. Its protein product is CASSLDGRGLLEQYF.

The CDR3 region has the DNA TGTGCCAGCAGTTCGACAGGGGTCTTCACCGGGGAGCTGTTTTTT. Encoded protein: CASSSTGVFTGELFF. This chain joins TRBV7-9 and TRBJ2-2; 8 nucleotides agree with TRBD1. The germline V gene has CDR1 SEHNR and CDR2 FQNEAQ (reference sequence). CDR3 length: 15 residues. The J segment lost 4 bases and the V segment lost 6 bases, leaving 7 bases of the junction unmatched.

The CDR3 reads CASSYRRGDYEQYF. CDR3 in DNA: TGTGCCAGCAGTTACCGGCGGGGGGACTACGAGCAGTACTTC. The V call is TRBV6-2 or TRBV6-3, the J call TRBJ2-7; 8 nucleotides match TRBD2. Germline values: CDR1 MNHEY, CDR2 SVGEGT. V gave up 2 bases and J gave up 3 bases; unmatched junction bases: 3. The length of the CDR3 is 14 residues.

This clonotype turned up a few times. This chain connects TRBV29-1 to TRBJ1-2; tentative D call: TRBD1 (6 bases). The CDR3 length is 16 residues. From germline, CDR1 is SQVTM and CDR2 ANQGSEA. V lost 7 bases, J lost 1 base, and 22 bases lay in between. CDR3 amino acids: CSARGYDPGDNYGYTF. In DNA form, the CDR3 reads TGCAGCGCCCGAGGGTATGATCCAGGGGATAACTATGGCTACACCTTC.

This clonotype has just a few counts. For the CDR3, the DNA is TGTGCCAGCAGCGTAGAGGGGCTAGCGGGGGCCATCGGGCAATTCTTC. Its protein is CASSVEGLAGAIGQFF. V is TRBV9 and J is TRBJ2-1, with 10 bases aligning to TRBD2. Losses at the gene ends were 0 bases for V and 16 bases for J; bases not matched to a gene: 16. CDR1 and CDR2 (germline): SGDLS, YYNGEE. The CDR3 length is 16 residues.

This clonotype appeared a few times. The rearrangement joins TRBV4-3 to TRBJ2-7; D is unresolved. Germline values: CDR1 LGHNA, CDR2 YSLEER. V lost 4 bases to trimming and J lost 5 bases, with 15 bases between them. The CDR3 extends over 14 amino acids. CDR3 DNA sequence: TGCGCCAGCAGCCGTGCGTTAACCCTTGACGAGCAGTACTTC. It translates to CASSRALTLDEQYF.

The V gene is TRBV29-1, the J gene TRBJ1-4; D call uncertain. This CDR3 is built from 13 residues. Germline V gene data show CDR1 as SQVTM and CDR2 as ANQGSEA. V dropped 0 bases and J dropped 13 bases, with 15 bases sitting between them. DNA of the CDR3: TGCAGCGTTGAAGAATGGATACAGCCCCGACTGTTTTTT. This translates into CSVEEWIQPRLFF.

This clonotype appeared a few times. The rearrangement links TRBV24-1 to TRBJ2-7, with 7 bases lining up with TRBD1. V shed 4 bases, J shed 4 bases, and the junction held 3 bases outside the gene matches. CDR3 size: 13 residues. Germline V gene data show CDR1 as KGHDR and CDR2 as SFDVKD. CDR3 coding DNA: TGTGCCACCAGTGACCTGACAGGGTACGAGCAGTACTTC. As protein: CATSDLTGYEQYF.

This clonotype has a handful of counts. The rearrangement joins TRBV25-1 to TRBJ1-4; TRBD1 agrees at 7 bases. Germline V gene sequence: CDR1 MGHDK, CDR2 SYGVNS. V trimming: 2 bases; J trimming: 8 bases; junction bases outside the gene matches: 5. The CDR3 spans 14 residues. The CDR3: CASSELQGGEKLFF. The CDR3 nucleotides read TGTGCCAGCAGTGAACTGCAGGGGGGGGAAAAACTGTTTTTT.

This clonotype has just a few counts. The chain is built from TRBV4-1 and TRBJ2-4; D remains unclear. In germline, CDR1 is MGHRA, CDR2 YSYEKL. The V end lost 4 bases, the J end lost 1 base, and 11 bases lay between the germline ends. The CDR3 is made up of 15 amino acids. CDR3 amino acids: CASSPEFRAKNIQYF. The CDR3 DNA sequence: TGCGCCAGCAGCCCGGAGTTTCGGGCCAAAAACATTCAGTACTTC.

CDR3 DNA: TGTGCCAGCTCTCCCCGGGACAGGGACTATGGCTACACCTTC. It translates to CASSPRDRDYGYTF. This rearrangement joins TRBV7-2 to TRBJ1-2; 9 positions match TRBD1. Germline CDR1 is SGHTA and CDR2 is FQGNSA. The CDR3 runs 14 residues. V lost 8 bases and J lost 3; bases outside the gene matches: 7.

Only a few counts were recorded for this clonotype. V gene TRBV9 combines with J gene TRBJ2-2; TRBD1 matches 8 bases. The CDR3 has 16 residues. V lost 3 bases and J lost 8; bases outside the gene matches: 12. Looked up from germline, CDR1 is SGDLS and CDR2 is YYNGEE. The CDR3 region is CASSAPGQAPEGELFF. For the CDR3, the DNA is TGTGCCAGCAGCGCCCCGGGACAGGCGCCAGAGGGGGAGCTGTTTTTT.

This clonotype was picked up a small number of times. V is TRBV10-3 and J is TRBJ2-1; perhaps TRBD1 as D (5 bases). This CDR3 comprises 15 residues. The V gene's germline CDR1 is ENHRY and CDR2 SYGVKD. Trimming left V 0 bases short and J 8 bases short, with 14 bases between. CDR3 protein: CAISESGQGFDEQFF. The CDR3 region has the DNA TGTGCCATCAGTGAGTCGGGTCAGGGTTTCGATGAGCAGTTCTTC.

V gene TRBV12-3 or TRBV12-4 combines with J gene TRBJ2-3; TRBD2 matches at 12 bases. CDR3 length: 18 residues. The ends lost 6 bases at V and 0 bases at J; junction bases unmatched: 10. CDR3 nucleotide sequence: TGTGCCAGCAGCGACCAGGCGCTAGCGGGGGGGAGCACAGATACGCAGTATTTT. It is translated as CASSDQALAGGSTDTQYF.

The gene calls are TRBV19 and TRBJ2-1; maybe TRBD1 (6 bases). The CDR3 extends over 14 amino acids. CDR1 is LNHDA, CDR2 SQIVND, per germline (reference sequence). V was cut by 1 base and J by 5 bases, with 9 bases left in between. CDR3 sequence (DNA): TGTGCCAGTAGTATAGGGGGGCAGAACAATGAGCAGTTCTTC. Translation gives CASSIGGQNNEQFF.

This clonotype was seen a few times. Relative to the germline gene, one junction end is altered; a read error may explain this. The rearrangement joins TRBV5-1 to TRBJ2-1; the D is unclear. The CDR3 extends over 12 amino acids. The V gene's germline CDR1 is SGHRS and CDR2 YFSETQ. This CDR3 reads CASSWSFNEQFF. DNA for the CDR3: TGCGCCAGCAGCTGGTCCTTCAATGAGCAGTTCTTC.